This T cell receptor (beta chain) was captured in a study of T cell repertoires in cytomegalovirus infection. Study context: Matching HLA type, along with CMV infection, was indicated by public TCR beta signatures.

MiXCR was run by TCRdb on the reads, yielding one entry per CDR3 protein. The sample holds some 240,000 distinct CDR3 sequences, over 15% seen once. This clonotype was recorded a few times. Between the trimmed V and J ends, which lost 6 bases and 1 base, there was a span of 10 bases. The germline CDR1 and CDR2 sequences are MNHEY and SVGAGI. CDR3 length equals 14 residues. The chain employs TRBV6-5 and TRBJ1-5, with D tentatively TRBD1 (6 bases). This receptor was obtained from a human donor in good health (CMV status not recorded). Some clones in this sample may be carry-over from other donors' samples. Sequenced input: CD8+ T cells from PBMCs. CDR3 loop: CASSPQGSNQPQHF. CDR3 in DNA: TGTGCCAGCAGCCCTCAGGGGAGCAATCAGCCCCAGCATTTT.